One and the same sample provided the 14 T cell receptor beta chains below, sequenced in a study of technical replicates of blood from a handful of donors. Sequencing was performed with immunoSEQ multiplex PCR; in TCRdb, only in-frame clones are kept and a portion is missing. The repertoire consists of under 85,000 clones, with more than 85% occurring once and the leading ten covering approximately 0.4%. Material for sequencing was T cells isolated from PBMCs. These receptors came from a human donor in good health. Some clones in this sample may be carry-over from other donors' samples.

The chain carries TRBV9 and TRBJ1-2; D remains ambiguous. Per the germline V gene, CDR1 is SGDLS and CDR2 is YYNGEE. The V gene lost 1 base and the J gene lost 5 bases, with 6 bases spanning the gap. CDR3 length equals 12 residues. This CDR3 reads CASSVSGYGYTF. The DNA for the CDR3 is TGTGCCAGCAGCGTATCGGGGTATGGCTACACCTTC. The full variable domain, its missing parts supplied by reference TRBV9 and TRBJ1-2, is DSGVTQTPKHLITATGQRVTLRCSPRSGDLSVYWYQQSLDQGLQFLIQYYNGEERAKGNILERFSAQQFPDLHSELNLSSLELGDSALYFCASSVSGYGYTFGSGTRLTVV.

Only one count was recorded for this clone. The chain employs TRBV12-5 and TRBJ1-3, with D hard to call. The V gene's germline CDR1 is LGHNT and CDR2 FRNRAP. The CDR3 is 12 amino acids. V was pared by 7 bases and J by 0 bases, with 4 bases between. This CDR3 reads CASASSGNTIYF. As DNA, the CDR3 is TGTGCTAGTGCTAGCTCTGGAAACACCATATATTTT.

This clone was seen only once. The genes are TRBV10-3 and TRBJ1-1, with TRBD1 identical over 11 bases. J lost 4 bases, V lost 6 bases, and 10 bases had no gene match. Germline values: CDR1 ENHRY, CDR2 SYGVKD. CDR3 size: 16 residues. The CDR3 is CAIRGTGGHAGTEAFF. CDR3 in DNA: TGTGCCATCAGAGGGACAGGGGGGCACGCGGGCACTGAAGCTTTCTTT.

The V and J genes are TRBV28 and TRBJ1-2; no clear D gene. The V end was cut by 3 bases, the J end by 4 bases, with 3 bases between. The CDR3 runs 11 residues. Germline V CDR1 and CDR2: MDHEN, SYDVKM. CDR3 protein: CASSFIYGYTF. The DNA of the CDR3 is TGTGCCAGCAGTTTTATCTATGGCTACACCTTC.

The V and J genes are TRBV28 and TRBJ2-1, with 8 positions matching TRBD2. Germline lookup yields CDR1 MDHEN and CDR2 SYDVKM. The CDR3 runs to 14 residues. With 7 bases clipped from V and 2 bases from J, the junction kept 4 bases outside the gene matches. The CDR3 region is CASTTSGPYNEQFF. The DNA for the CDR3 is TGTGCCAGCACCACTAGCGGTCCCTACAATGAGCAGTTCTTC.

Concerning this clone: The same CDR3 is also encoded by other DNA sequences in this sample. This chain joins TRBV27 and TRBJ2-7, with a possible D match to TRBD2 (6 bases). The CDR3 has 14 residues. The germline V gene encodes CDR1 MNHEY and CDR2 SMNVEV (reference sequence). Between the trimmed V and J ends, which lost 3 bases and 0 bases, there was a span of 9 bases. CDR3 nucleotides: TGTGCCAGCAGTTTTGGGAGGAGCTCCTACGAGCAGTACTTC. Protein: CASSFGRSSYEQYF.

The chain links TRBV27 to TRBJ2-2; D ambiguous. The CDR3 consists of 12 residues. V gave up 5 bases and J gave up 8 bases, with 9 bases separating them. The germline CDR1 and CDR2 sequences are MNHEY and SMNVEV (reference sequence). The CDR3 loop is CASSPPTGELFF. The CDR3 DNA reads as TGTGCCAGCAGTCCTCCGACTGGGGAGCTGTTTTTT.

The V and J genes are TRBV29-1 and TRBJ2-5, with 12 bases fitting TRBD2. The CDR3 has 13 residues. J was trimmed by 4 bases and V by 6 bases; bases with no gene match: 3. The V gene's germline CDR1 is SQVTM and CDR2 ANQGSEA. CDR3: CSVAGLAGETQYF. The CDR3 bases are TGCAGCGTCGCGGGACTAGCGGGAGAGACCCAGTACTTC.

V usage is TRBV30 and J usage is TRBJ1-1; D may be TRBD1 (6 bases). This CDR3 has 15 amino acids. Germline CDR1 and CDR2: GTSNPN and SVGIG (reference sequence). Trimming removed 1 base from V and 4 bases from J, with 16 bases in between. The CDR3 is CAWSGYPQGSTEAFF. CDR3 nucleotide sequence: TGTGCCTGGAGTGGCTATCCCCAGGGGTCCACTGAAGCTTTCTTT.

The genes are TRBV20-1 and TRBJ2-7, with 7 bases identical to TRBD1. The V gene's germline CDR1 is DFQATT and CDR2 SNEGSKA (reference sequence). CDR3 length: 11 residues. After removal of 5 bases from V and 3 bases from J, the junction contained 1 base not matched to a gene. CDR3 region: CSAGDSYEQYF. For the CDR3, the DNA is TGCAGTGCTGGGGACAGCTACGAGCAGTACTTC.

V and J are TRBV19 and TRBJ2-2; tentative D call: TRBD1 (6 bases). This CDR3 comprises 14 residues. The germline V and J ends were trimmed by 6 bases and 4 bases, with 12 bases remaining between them. Germline-derived CDR1 and CDR2 are LNHDA and SQIVND (reference sequence). CDR3 sequence (DNA): TGTGCCAGTAGGAACAGGGCGGCCACCGGGGAGCTGTTTTTT. Translation gives CASRNRAATGELFF.

This rearrangement joins TRBV7-9 to TRBJ2-1; 11 nucleotides align to TRBD2. V trimming: 5 bases; J trimming: 8 bases; junction bases outside the gene matches: 11. Germline lookup yields CDR1 SEHNR and CDR2 FQNEAQ (reference sequence). The CDR3 consists of 16 residues. The DNA of the CDR3 is TGTGCCAGCAGCCCGGTTGGGCTAGCGGGAGGTCATGAGCAGTTCTTC. Its protein product is CASSPVGLAGGHEQFF.

This rearrangement joins TRBV7-3 to TRBJ1-3; the D gene is possibly TRBD1 (5 bases). V lost 4 bases to trimming and J lost 4 bases, with 11 bases between them. From germline, CDR1 is SGHTA and CDR2 FQGTGA. This CDR3 spans 14 amino acids. This chain's CDR3 is CASSSGIQGNTIYF. Written as DNA, the CDR3 is TGTGCCAGCAGCTCAGGGATTCAAGGAAACACCATATATTTT.

V is TRBV9 and J is TRBJ2-3; D perhaps matches TRBD1 (6 bases). V lost 3 bases to trimming and J lost 2 bases, with 13 bases between them. CDR1 and CDR2 (germline): SGDLS, YYNGEE. This CDR3 contains 15 residues. The CDR3 is CASSGTGLNTDTQYF. The CDR3 nucleotides are TGTGCCAGCAGCGGAACAGGGTTGAACACAGATACGCAGTATTTT.